The 4 T cell receptor beta chains below were found in one sample sequenced in a study of T-cell reconstitution after alpha-beta-depleted transplantation in children. The TCRbeta library was prepared with unique molecular identifiers. MiXCR, applied by TCRdb to the PCR reads, yields one record per CDR3 protein. The repertoire holds about 980,000 distinct CDR3 sequences, with roughly 31% as singletons. The source was PBMCs, mostly from graft donor cells, collected 360 days after TCRalphabeta/CD19-depleted stem cell transplant. The receptors were sampled from a boy less than two years old who had a stem cell transplant for SCID, so the T cells may come from the graft donor.

This chain joins TRBV5-5 and TRBJ2-7, with D possibly TRBD2 on 7 matching bases. V lost 0 bases, J lost 2 bases, and 12 bases lay in between. The germline V gene has CDR1 SGHKS and CDR2 YYEKEE (reference sequence). The CDR3 contains 15 residues. The CDR3 spells CASSLEGDYTYEQYF. CDR3 bases: TGTGCCAGCAGCTTGGAGGGGGACTATACCTACGAGCAGTACTTC.

This sequence joins TRBV2 and TRBJ2-3; either TRBD1 or TRBD2 may supply D (6 bases each). The CDR3 has 15 amino acids. Per the germline V gene, CDR1 is SNHLY and CDR2 is FYNNEI. V was pared by 1 base and J by 6 bases, with 14 bases between. The CDR3 DNA reads TGTGCCAGCAGTGAAGAGGGGGGCCCCTGGGATACGCAGTATTTT. Protein product: CASSEEGGPWDTQYF.

V is TRBV11-2 and J is TRBJ2-5, with a tentative D call TRBD2 (5 bases). The CDR3 runs to 12 residues. V was trimmed by 1 base and J by 6 bases, leaving 6 bases between them. Germline V gene lookup returns CDR1 SGHAT and CDR2 FQNNGV. CDR3 sequence (DNA): TGTGCCAGCAGCTTAGTAGCGAAGACCCAGTACTTC. Protein: CASSLVAKTQYF. Full variable domain (rest looked up from reference TRBV11-2 and TRBJ2-5): EAGVAQSPRYKIIEKRQSVAFWCNPISGHATLYWYQQILGQGPKLLIQFQNNGVVDDSQLPKDRFSAERLKGVDSTLKIQPAKLEDSAVYLCASSLVAKTQYFGPGTRLLVL.

V is TRBV29-1 and J is TRBJ2-7; D uncertain. The germline CDR1 and CDR2 sequences are SQVTM and ANQGSEA. CDR3 length equals 13 residues. With 0 bases removed from V and 1 base from J, the gap between germline ends came to 7 bases. CDR3: CSVEEWPSYEQYF. CDR3 coding DNA: TGCAGCGTTGAAGAGTGGCCGTCCTACGAGCAGTACTTC.